This entry is about one T cell receptor (beta chain). No antigen is known for it. This sample was included in a study of shared clonotypes between healthy human individuals. Study results and caveats: Sorted-subset sequencing was shown by rarefaction to be incomplete despite large depth. All-four-donor shared clonotypes had higher generation probabilities than non-shared clonotypes did. Naive subsets generally had larger estimated richness than memory subsets.

Execution of the assay was at deep level. Measured with immunoSEQ multiplex PCR; TCRdb has only the in-frame clones, and not every one. Here the sample spans around 2.1 million clones, under 97% being singletons. Germline V lookup: CDR1 MNHEY, CDR2 SMNVEV (reference sequence). V was shortened by 5 bases and J by 9 bases, with 14 bases between the two germline ends. The CDR3 loop spans 13 amino acids. The rearrangement uses TRBV27 and TRBJ2-1; D remains unclear. The specimen sequenced was naive CD4+ T cells sorted from blood. The subset: CD45RA+ positively selected. The receptor was isolated from a man aged 18 to 30 in good health. The CDR3 DNA sequence: TGTGCCAGCAGTCCACCCGGACGAGGTGAGCAGTTCTTC. It codes for CASSPPGRGEQFF.